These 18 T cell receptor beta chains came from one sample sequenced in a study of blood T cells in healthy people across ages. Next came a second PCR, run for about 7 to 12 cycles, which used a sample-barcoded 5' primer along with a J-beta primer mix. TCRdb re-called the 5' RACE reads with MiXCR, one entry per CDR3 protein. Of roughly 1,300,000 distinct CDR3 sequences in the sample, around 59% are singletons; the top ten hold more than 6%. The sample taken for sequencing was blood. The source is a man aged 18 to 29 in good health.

CDR3 nucleotide sequence: TGCAGTGCTAGAGAGTTAACAGACTACGAGCAGTACTTC. It specifies CSARELTDYEQYF. The chain carries TRBV20-1 and TRBJ2-7, with no clear D. Germline V gene data show CDR1 as DFQATT and CDR2 as SNEGSKA (reference sequence). The CDR3 length is 13 residues. The V gene lost 0 bases and the J gene lost 3 bases, with 9 bases spanning the gap.

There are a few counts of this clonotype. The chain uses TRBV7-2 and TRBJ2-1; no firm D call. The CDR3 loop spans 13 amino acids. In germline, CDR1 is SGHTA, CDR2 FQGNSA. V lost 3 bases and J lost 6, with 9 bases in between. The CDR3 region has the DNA TGTGCCAGCAGCTTGTCGAGAACCAATGAGCAGTTCTTC. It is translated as CASSLSRTNEQFF.

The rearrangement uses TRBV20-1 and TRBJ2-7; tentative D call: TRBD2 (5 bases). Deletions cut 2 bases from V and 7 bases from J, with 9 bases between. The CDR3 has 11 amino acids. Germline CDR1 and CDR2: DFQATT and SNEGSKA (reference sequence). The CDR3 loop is CSARKLVEQYF. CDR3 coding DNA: TGCAGTGCTAGAAAACTAGTAGAGCAGTACTTC.

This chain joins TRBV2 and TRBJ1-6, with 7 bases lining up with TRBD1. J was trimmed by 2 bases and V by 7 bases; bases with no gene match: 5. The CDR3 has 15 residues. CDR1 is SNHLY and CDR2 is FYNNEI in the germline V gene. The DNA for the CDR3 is TGTGCCAGCAACAGACAGGGAACCTATAATTCACCCCTCCACTTT. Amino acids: CASNRQGTYNSPLHF. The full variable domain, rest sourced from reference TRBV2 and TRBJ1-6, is EPEVTQTPSHQVTQMGQEVILRCVPISNHLYFYWYRQILGQKVEFLVSFYNNEISEKSEIFDDQFSVERPDGSNFTLKIRSTKLEDSAMYFCASNRQGTYNSPLHFGNGTRLTVT.

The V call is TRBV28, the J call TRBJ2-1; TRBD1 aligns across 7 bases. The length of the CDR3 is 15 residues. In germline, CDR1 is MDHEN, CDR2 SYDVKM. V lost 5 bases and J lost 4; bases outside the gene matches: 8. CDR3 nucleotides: TGTGCCAGCAGTCCCGACAGGGTCCGATACAATGAGCAGTTCTTC. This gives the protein CASSPDRVRYNEQFF.

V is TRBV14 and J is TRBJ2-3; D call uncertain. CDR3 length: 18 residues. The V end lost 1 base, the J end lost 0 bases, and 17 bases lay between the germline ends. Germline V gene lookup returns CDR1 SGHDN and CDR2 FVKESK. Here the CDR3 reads CASSQGWFVPTSTDTQYF. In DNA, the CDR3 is TGTGCCAGCAGCCAAGGTTGGTTCGTGCCGACAAGCACAGATACGCAGTATTTT.

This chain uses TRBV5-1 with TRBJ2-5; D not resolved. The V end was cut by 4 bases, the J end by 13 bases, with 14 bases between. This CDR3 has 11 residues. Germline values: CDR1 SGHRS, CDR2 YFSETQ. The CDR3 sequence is CASSQDRASYF. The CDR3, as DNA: TGCGCCAGCAGCCAGGACCGGGCTTCGTACTTC.

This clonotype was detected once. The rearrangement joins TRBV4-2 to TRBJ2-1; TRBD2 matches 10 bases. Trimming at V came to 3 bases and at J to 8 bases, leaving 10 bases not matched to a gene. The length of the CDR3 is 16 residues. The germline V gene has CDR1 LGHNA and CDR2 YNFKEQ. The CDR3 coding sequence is TGTGCCAGCAGCCACGCCAGCGGGGGGGCGGGCGATGAGCAGTTCTTC. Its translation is CASSHASGGAGDEQFF.

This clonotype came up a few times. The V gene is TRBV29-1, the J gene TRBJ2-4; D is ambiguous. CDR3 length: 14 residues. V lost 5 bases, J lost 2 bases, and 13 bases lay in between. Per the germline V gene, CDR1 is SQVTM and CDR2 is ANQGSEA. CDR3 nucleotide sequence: TGCAGCGTTTCCCCTCGTTTATCCAAAAACATTCAGTACTTC. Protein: CSVSPRLSKNIQYF.

CDR3 region: CASSPSSIRIYEQYF. Written as DNA, the CDR3 is TGTGCCAGCAGTCCTTCATCCATTAGAATCTACGAGCAGTACTTC. The genes are TRBV28 and TRBJ2-7; D is undetermined. V lost 5 bases and J lost 3, with 17 bases in between. This CDR3 is 15 amino acids long. Germline assignment: CDR1 MDHEN and CDR2 SYDVKM.

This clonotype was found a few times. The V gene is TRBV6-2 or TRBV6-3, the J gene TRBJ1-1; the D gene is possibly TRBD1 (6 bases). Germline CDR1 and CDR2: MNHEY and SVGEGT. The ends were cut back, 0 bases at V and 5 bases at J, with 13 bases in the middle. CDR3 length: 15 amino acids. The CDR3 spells CASSYSSTRGTEAFF. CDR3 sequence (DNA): TGTGCCAGCAGTTACTCGTCGACAAGGGGGACTGAAGCTTTCTTT.

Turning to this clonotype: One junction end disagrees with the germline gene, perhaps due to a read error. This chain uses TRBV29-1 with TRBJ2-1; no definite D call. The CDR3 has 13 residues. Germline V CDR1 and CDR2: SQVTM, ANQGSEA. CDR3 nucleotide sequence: TGCAGCGTTTTCAGGCCAGATTACAATGGGCAGTTCTTC. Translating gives CSVFRPDYNGQFF.

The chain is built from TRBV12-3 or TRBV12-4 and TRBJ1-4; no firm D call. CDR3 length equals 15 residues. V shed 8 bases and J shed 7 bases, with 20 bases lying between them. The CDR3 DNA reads TGTGCCAGCGCTCTCGAGCACCAGGAATTTGAAAAACTGTTTTTT. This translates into CASALEHQEFEKLFF.

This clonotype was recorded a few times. CDR3 in amino acids: CASSSDWTSLSDTQYF. DNA of the CDR3: TGTGCCAGCAGCTCTGATTGGACTAGTCTTTCGGATACGCAGTATTTT. The chain has TRBV7-2 and TRBJ2-3, with TRBD2 matching 7 bases. The CDR3 totals 16 residues. CDR1 and CDR2 (germline): SGHTA, FQGNSA. V lost 4 bases to trimming and J lost 6 bases; unmatched junction nucleotides: 13.

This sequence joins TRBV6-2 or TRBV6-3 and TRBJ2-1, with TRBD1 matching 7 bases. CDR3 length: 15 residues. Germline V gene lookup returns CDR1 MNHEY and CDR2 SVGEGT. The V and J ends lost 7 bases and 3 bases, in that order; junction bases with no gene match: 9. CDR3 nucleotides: TGTGCCAGCATTCCCGGGACAGACCTCTACAATGAGCAGTTCTTC. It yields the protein CASIPGTDLYNEQFF.

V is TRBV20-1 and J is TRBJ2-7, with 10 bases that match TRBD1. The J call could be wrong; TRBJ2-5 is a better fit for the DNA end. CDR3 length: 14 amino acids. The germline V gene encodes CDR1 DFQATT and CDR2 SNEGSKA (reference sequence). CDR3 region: CSASDRGRVETQYF. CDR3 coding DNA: TGCAGTGCCTCAGACAGGGGGCGGGTGGAGACCCAGTACTTC.

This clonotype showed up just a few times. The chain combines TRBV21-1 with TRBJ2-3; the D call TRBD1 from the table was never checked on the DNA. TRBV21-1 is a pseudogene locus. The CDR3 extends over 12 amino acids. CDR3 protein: CASLLPGGTQYF. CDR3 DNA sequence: TGTGCCAGCCTGCTACCCGGGGGTACGCAGTATTTT.

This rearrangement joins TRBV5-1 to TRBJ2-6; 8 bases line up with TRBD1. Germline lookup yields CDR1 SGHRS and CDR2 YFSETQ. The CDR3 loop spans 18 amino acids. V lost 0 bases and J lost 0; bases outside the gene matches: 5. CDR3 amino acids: CASSLAGTGLSGANVLTF. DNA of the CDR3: TGCGCCAGCAGCTTGGCCGGGACAGGCCTCTCTGGGGCCAACGTCCTGACTTTC.